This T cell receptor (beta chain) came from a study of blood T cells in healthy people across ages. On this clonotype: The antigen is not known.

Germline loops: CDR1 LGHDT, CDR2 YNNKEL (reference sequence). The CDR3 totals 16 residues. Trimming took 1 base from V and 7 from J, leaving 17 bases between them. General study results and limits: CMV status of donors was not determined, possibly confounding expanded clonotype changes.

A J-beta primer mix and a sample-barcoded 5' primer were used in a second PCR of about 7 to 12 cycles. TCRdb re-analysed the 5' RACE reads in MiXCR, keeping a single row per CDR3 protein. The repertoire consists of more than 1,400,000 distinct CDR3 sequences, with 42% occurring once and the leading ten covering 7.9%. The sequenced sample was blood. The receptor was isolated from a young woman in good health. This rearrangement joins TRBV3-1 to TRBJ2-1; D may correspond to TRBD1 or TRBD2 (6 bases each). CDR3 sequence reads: CASSQGTGARGNEQFF. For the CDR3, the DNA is TGTGCCAGCAGCCAAGGGACGGGGGCTCGCGGGAATGAGCAGTTCTTC.